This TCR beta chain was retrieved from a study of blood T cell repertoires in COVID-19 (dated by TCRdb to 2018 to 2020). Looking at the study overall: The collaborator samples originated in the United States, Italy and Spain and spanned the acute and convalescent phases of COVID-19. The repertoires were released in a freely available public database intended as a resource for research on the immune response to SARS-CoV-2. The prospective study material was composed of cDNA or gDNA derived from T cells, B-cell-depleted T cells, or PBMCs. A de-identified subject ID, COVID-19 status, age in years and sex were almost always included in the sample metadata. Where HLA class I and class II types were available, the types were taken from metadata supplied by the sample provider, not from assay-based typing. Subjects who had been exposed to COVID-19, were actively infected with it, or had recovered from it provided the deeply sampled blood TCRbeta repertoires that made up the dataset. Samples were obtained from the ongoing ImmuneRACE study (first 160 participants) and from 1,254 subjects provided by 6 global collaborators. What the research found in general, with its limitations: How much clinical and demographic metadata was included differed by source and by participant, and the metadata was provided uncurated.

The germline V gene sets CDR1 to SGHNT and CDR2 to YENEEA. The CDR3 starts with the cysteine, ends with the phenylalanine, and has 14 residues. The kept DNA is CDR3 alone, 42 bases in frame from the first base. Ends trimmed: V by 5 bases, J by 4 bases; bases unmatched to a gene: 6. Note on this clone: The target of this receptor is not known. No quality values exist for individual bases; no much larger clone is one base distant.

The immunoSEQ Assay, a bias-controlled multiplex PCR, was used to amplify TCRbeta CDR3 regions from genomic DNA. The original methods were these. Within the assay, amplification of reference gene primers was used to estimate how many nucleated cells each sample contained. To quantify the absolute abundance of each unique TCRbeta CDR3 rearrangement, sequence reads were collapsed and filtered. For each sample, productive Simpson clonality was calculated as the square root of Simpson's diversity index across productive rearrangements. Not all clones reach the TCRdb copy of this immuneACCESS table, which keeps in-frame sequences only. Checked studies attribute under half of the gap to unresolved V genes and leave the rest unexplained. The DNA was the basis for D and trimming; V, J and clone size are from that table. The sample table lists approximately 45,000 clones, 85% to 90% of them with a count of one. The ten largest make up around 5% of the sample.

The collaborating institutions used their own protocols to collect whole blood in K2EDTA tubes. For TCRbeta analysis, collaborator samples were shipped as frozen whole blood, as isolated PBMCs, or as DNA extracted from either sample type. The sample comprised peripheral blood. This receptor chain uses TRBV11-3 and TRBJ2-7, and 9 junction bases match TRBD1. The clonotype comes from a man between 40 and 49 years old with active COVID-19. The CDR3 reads CASSPTGGWYEQYF. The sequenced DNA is TGTGCCAGCAGCCCCACAGGGGGCTGGTACGAGCAGTACTTC.